This TCR beta chain was identified during a study of CD8+CD57+ T cells in acquired aplastic anemia. Study at large: An average of 3.2 ug of DNA was obtained from sorted CD4+ and CD8+ cells. Study-wide findings and caveats: Patients shared approximately 30 CD8+ CDR3 sequences with controls.

As for this clonotype: Its target is not known.

This CDR3 comprises 16 residues. V was shortened by 5 bases and J by 8 bases, with 21 bases between the two germline ends. TCR beta VDJ combinations and CDR3 sequences were profiled from genomic DNA. A single record per CDR3 protein comes from TCRdb applying MiXCR to the reads. The sample lists 150,000 or so distinct CDR3 sequences, more than 45% occurring once. Patients picked for sequencing had shown CD8+CD57+ cell expansion detected by flow cytometry. Everyone among the patients had severe acquired aplastic anemia. By the time of blood sampling, patients had still received no therapy. Sequencing was done on a sample of sorted CD4+, CD8+, or CD8+CD57+ T cells (not recorded which) from PBMCs. The receptor was isolated from a human donor with aplastic anemia. V and J are TRBV12-3 or TRBV12-4 and TRBJ1-4, with a weak D call TRBD1 (6 bases). The DNA for the CDR3 is TGTGCCAGCAGTGAGATGACGGGGGGCTCGGGAGAAAAACTGTTTTTT. Its protein is CASSEMTGGSGEKLFF.